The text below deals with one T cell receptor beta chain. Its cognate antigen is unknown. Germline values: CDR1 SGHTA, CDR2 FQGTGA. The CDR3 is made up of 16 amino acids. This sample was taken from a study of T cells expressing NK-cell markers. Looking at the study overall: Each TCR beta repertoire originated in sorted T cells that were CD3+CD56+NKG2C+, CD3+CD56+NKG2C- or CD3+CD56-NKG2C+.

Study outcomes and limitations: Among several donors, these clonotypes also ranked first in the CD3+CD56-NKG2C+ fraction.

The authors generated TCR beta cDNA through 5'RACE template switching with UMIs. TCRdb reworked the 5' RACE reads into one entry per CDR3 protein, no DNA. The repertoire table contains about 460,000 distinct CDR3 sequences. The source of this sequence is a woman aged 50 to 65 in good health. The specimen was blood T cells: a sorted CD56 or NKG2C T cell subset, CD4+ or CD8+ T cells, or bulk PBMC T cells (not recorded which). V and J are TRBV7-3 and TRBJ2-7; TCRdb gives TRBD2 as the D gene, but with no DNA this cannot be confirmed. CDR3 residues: CASSLTGTSGDYEQYF.